The sample holds many counts of the clone carrying this T cell receptor beta chain. Its antigen remains unknown. The CDR3 is made up of 21 amino acids. TCRdb independently ran MiXCR on the 5' RACE reads; one entry per CDR3 protein. This repertoire shows approximately 21,000 distinct CDR3 sequences, about 5.2% found once; its top ten account for about 11%. This specimen belongs to a study of early T cells in non-severe SARS-CoV-2 infection. Overall study context: Sequencing used unsorted whole-blood bulk RNA, so chains lack pairing. Study-level results: VDJdb-based annotation leaned toward anti-spike CD8 responses and missed private and CD4 specificities.

The sequenced sample consisted of whole blood. V usage is TRBV21-1 and J usage is TRBJ1-1; the table's D call TRBD1 went unverified against the DNA. TRBV21-1 is reported as a pseudogene. The TCR sequence derives from an adult who was a healthcare worker with PCR-confirmed SARS-CoV-2 infection or an uninfected control (not recorded which). The CDR3 sequence: CASSKAEGTVDPRVTNTEAFF. The CDR3, as DNA: TGTGCCAGCAGCAAAGCCGAAGGGACAGTCGATCCGCGTGTTACGAACACTGAAGCTTTCTTT.